These 19 T cell receptor beta chains were all obtained from the same sample, sequenced in a study of T cell responses to AZD1222 COVID-19 vaccine. TCRdb's table, derived via immunoSEQ multiplex PCR, lists solely in-frame clones and lacks some. In the table there are 95,000 to 150,000 clones, 93% of which are singletons. The starting material was peripheral blood, obtained 28 days after the second AZD1222 dose. Receptors were obtained from an adult who received the AZD1222 COVID-19 vaccine.

For this clone: The identical CDR3 is also encoded by other nucleotide sequences in the sample. The chain links TRBV5-1 to TRBJ2-3; no definite D call. The CDR3 covers 14 residues. The germline V gene has CDR1 SGHRS and CDR2 YFSETQ. Trimming removed 0 bases at V and 3 bases at J, with 8 bases between. CDR3 protein: CASSLGFRTDTQYF. The CDR3 DNA is TGCGCCAGCAGCTTGGGTTTCCGGACAGATACGCAGTATTTT.

The chain combines TRBV7-9 with TRBJ2-3, with a possible D match to TRBD1 (5 bases). Germline V gives CDR1 SEHNR, CDR2 FQNEAQ (reference sequence). This CDR3 region has 16 residues. The V and J ends lost 8 bases and 0 bases respectively, with 18 bases between them. The CDR3 DNA reads as TGTGCCAGCGGACACCTTAGGGGTAAGAGCACAGATACGCAGTATTTT. Translating gives CASGHLRGKSTDTQYF.

The CDR3 reads CASSQQGQGTGELFF. The CDR3 DNA reads TGCGCCAGCAGCCAGCAGGGACAGGGCACCGGGGAGCTGTTTTTT. This chain uses TRBV4-3 with TRBJ2-2, with 9 nucleotides matching TRBD1. V lost 3 bases and J lost 4; bases outside the gene matches: 3. Germline CDR1 and CDR2: LGHNA and YSLEER. This CDR3 has 15 amino acids.

The chain couples TRBV19 to TRBJ2-1, with D possibly being TRBD1 (6 bases). Germline lookup yields CDR1 LNHDA and CDR2 SQIVND (reference sequence). The CDR3 length is 13 residues. V lost 8 bases to trimming and J lost 8 bases, with 16 bases between them. The chain's CDR3 is CASGARGVHEQFF. The CDR3 nucleotides are TGTGCCAGTGGGGCCAGGGGAGTCCATGAGCAGTTCTTC.

The chain employs TRBV7-3 and TRBJ1-4, with TRBD1 matching 10 bases. Per the germline V gene, CDR1 is SGHTA and CDR2 is FQGTGA. The CDR3 extends over 15 amino acids. Trimming removed 0 bases from V and 7 bases from J; junction bases left unmatched: 2. The CDR3 region is CASSLTGTGVEKLFF. DNA of the CDR3: TGTGCCAGCAGCTTAACTGGGACAGGGGTTGAAAAACTGTTTTTT.

J is TRBJ1-1 and V is TRBV19; a possible D gene is TRBD1 (6 bases). V was shortened by 7 bases and J by 3 bases, with 18 bases between the two germline ends. Germline V gene sequence: CDR1 LNHDA, CDR2 SQIVND (reference sequence). This CDR3 is built from 15 residues. The CDR3 protein is CASNLPGTSDTEAFF. In nucleotides, the CDR3 is TGTGCCAGTAATCTTCCCGGGACATCCGACACTGAAGCTTTCTTT.

The gene calls are TRBV19 and TRBJ2-7; D gene unclear. Germline CDR1 reads LNHDA; CDR2 reads SQIVND (reference sequence). The CDR3 extends over 14 amino acids. V was trimmed by 1 base and J by 1 base, leaving 8 bases between them. CDR3 sequence reads: CASSIVPDSYEQYF. DNA for the CDR3: TGTGCCAGTAGTATAGTGCCAGATTCCTACGAGCAGTACTTC.

The V call is TRBV12-3 or TRBV12-4, the J call TRBJ1-1, with 7 bases fitting TRBD1. This CDR3 contains 13 residues. V gave up 5 bases and J gave up 6 bases; unmatched junction bases: 6. CDR3 amino acids: CASSKRQGAEAFF. The CDR3 region has the DNA TGTGCCAGCAGTAAGCGGCAGGGGGCTGAAGCTTTCTTT.

The chain employs TRBV18 and TRBJ2-5; D perhaps matches TRBD1 (5 bases). CDR3 length equals 12 residues. The V end was cut by 0 bases, the J end by 6 bases, with 5 bases between. Germline V gene lookup returns CDR1 KGHSH and CDR2 LQKENI. The CDR3 DNA sequence: TGTGCCAGCTCACCACCGGGGCAGACCCAGTACTTC. This translates into CASSPPGQTQYF.

The chain recombines TRBV4-2 with TRBJ2-5, with D unresolved. Germline CDR1 is LGHNA and CDR2 is YNFKEQ. The V end was cut by 4 bases, the J end by 5 bases, with 11 bases between. The CDR3 covers 13 residues. The CDR3 reads CASSPQAAETQYF. CDR3 nucleotides: TGTGCCAGCAGCCCCCAGGCGGCGGAGACCCAGTACTTC.

The chain recombines TRBV7-9 with TRBJ2-7, with 7 bases that match TRBD1. The trim removed 4 bases at V and 5 bases at J, leaving 14 bases unmatched. CDR1 and CDR2 from the germline V gene are SEHNR and FQNEAQ (reference sequence). The CDR3 loop spans 16 amino acids. CDR3 sequence (DNA): TGTGCCAGCAGCTCCCGAGGCGGACATGACAGGGACGAGCAGTACTTC. Amino acid sequence: CASSSRGGHDRDEQYF.

V and J are TRBV12-2 and TRBJ1-2. TRBV12-2 is marked as a pseudogene. The CDR3 covers 13 residues. The CDR3: CASRFFEFAGYTF. CDR3 DNA sequence: TGTGCAAGTCGCTTTTTCGAATTTGCGGGCTACACCTTC.

The CDR3 DNA reads TGTGCCAGCTCACCACTTATTGAAACTAGAGGGAGAAACACCATATATTTT. Translated, it gives CASSPLIETRGRNTIYF. The chain is built from TRBV18 and TRBJ1-3; D gene unclear. CDR3 size: 17 residues. Germline assignment: CDR1 KGHSH and CDR2 LQKENI. Between the trimmed V and J ends, which lost 1 base and 5 bases, there was a span of 18 bases.

This chain connects TRBV18 to TRBJ2-7; possibly TRBD1 for D (6 bases). The germline V and J ends were trimmed by 4 bases and 1 base, with 11 bases remaining between them. Germline V gives CDR1 KGHSH, CDR2 LQKENI. The CDR3 runs to 14 residues. The CDR3 here is CASSRNRDSYEQYF. CDR3 sequence (DNA): TGTGCCAGCTCACGAAACAGGGATTCCTACGAGCAGTACTTC.

This sequence joins TRBV4-2 and TRBJ2-7; no definite D call. From germline, CDR1 is LGHNA and CDR2 YNFKEQ. This CDR3 has 15 amino acids. Trimming left V 0 bases short and J 1 base short, with 10 bases between. The CDR3 protein is CASSQDWYGSYEQYF. The DNA of the CDR3 is TGTGCCAGCAGCCAAGATTGGTACGGATCCTACGAGCAGTACTTC.

This clone was seen a single time. The chain combines TRBV29-1 with TRBJ1-1; D is ambiguous. From germline, CDR1 is SQVTM and CDR2 ANQGSEA. V gave up 4 bases and J gave up 1 base, with 10 bases separating them. This CDR3 spans 13 amino acids. The CDR3 region has the DNA TGCAGCGTTGCGAGAGCATCGAACACTGAAGCTTTCTTT. Encoded protein: CSVARASNTEAFF.

The rearrangement links TRBV18 to TRBJ2-5; no firm D call. Deletions cut 2 bases from V and 5 bases from J, with 3 bases between. There are 11 residues in the CDR3. The germline CDR1 and CDR2 sequences are KGHSH and LQKENI. The chain's CDR3 is CASSPDETQYF. The CDR3 region has the DNA TGTGCCAGCTCACCAGACGAGACCCAGTACTTC.

This clone has a single count. This rearrangement joins TRBV6-6 to TRBJ2-5; no firm D call. This CDR3 spans 11 amino acids. The ends were cut back, 7 bases at V and 4 bases at J, with 7 bases in the middle. In germline, CDR1 is MNHNY, CDR2 SVGAGI (reference sequence). CDR3 coding DNA: TGTGCCAGCAATATACGAGAGACCCAGTACTTC. It codes for CASNIRETQYF.

J is TRBJ2-5 and V is TRBV7-2, with TRBD2 identical over 10 bases. Germline lookup yields CDR1 SGHTA and CDR2 FQGNSA. CDR3 length: 14 residues. The V gene end was trimmed by 11 bases and the J gene end by 5 bases; junction bases not matched to a gene: 11. CDR3 residues: CAAASAGGRETQYF. The CDR3 DNA reads TGTGCCGCTGCCTCAGCGGGGGGGCGGGAGACCCAGTACTTC.